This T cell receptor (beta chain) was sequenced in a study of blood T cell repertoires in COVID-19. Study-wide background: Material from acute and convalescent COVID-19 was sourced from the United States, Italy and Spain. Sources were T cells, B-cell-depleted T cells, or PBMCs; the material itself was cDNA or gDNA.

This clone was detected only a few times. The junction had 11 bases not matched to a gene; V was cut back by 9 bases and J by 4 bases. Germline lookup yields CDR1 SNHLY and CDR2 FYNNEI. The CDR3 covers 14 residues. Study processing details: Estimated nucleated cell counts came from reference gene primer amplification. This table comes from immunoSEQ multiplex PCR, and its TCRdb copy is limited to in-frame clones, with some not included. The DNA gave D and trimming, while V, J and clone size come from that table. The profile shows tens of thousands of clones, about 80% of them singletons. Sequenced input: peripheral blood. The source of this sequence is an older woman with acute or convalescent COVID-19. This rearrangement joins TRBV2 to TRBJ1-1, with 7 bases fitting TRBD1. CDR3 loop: CASERGQGGTEAFF. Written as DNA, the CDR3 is TGTGCCAGTGAAAGGGGGCAGGGGGGCACTGAAGCTTTCTTT.